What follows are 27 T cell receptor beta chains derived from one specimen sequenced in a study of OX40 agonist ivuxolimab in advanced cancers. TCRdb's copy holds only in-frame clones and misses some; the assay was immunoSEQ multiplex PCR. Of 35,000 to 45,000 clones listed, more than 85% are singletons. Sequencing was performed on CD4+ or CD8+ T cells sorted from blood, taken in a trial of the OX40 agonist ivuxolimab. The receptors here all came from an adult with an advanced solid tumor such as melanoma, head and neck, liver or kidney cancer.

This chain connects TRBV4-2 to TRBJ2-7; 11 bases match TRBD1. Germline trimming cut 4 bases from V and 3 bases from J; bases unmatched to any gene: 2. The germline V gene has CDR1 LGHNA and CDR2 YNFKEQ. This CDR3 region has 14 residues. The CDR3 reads CASSPGTGGYEQYF. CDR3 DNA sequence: TGTGCCAGCAGCCCTGGGACAGGGGGCTACGAGCAGTACTTC.

The CDR3 loop is CASSEAGQGAGQPQHF. For the CDR3, the DNA is TGTGCCAGCAGTGAAGCTGGCCAGGGGGCGGGTCAGCCCCAGCATTTT. The chain couples TRBV6-1 to TRBJ1-5; 8 bases map to TRBD1. The CDR3 is made up of 16 amino acids. V lost 0 bases, J lost 6 bases, and 7 bases stayed unmatched. Germline assignment: CDR1 MNHNS and CDR2 SASEGT.

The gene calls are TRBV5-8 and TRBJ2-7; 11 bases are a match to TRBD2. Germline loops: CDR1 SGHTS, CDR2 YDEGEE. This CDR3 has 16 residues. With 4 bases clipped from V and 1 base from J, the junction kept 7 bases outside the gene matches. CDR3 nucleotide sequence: TGTGCCAGCAGCCTCTTAGCGGGGGGGCCGTCCTACGAGCAGTACTTC. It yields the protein CASSLLAGGPSYEQYF. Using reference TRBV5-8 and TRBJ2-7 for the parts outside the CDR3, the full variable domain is EAGVTQSPTHLIKTRGQQATLRCSPISGHTSVYWYQQALGLGLQFLLWYDEGEERNRGNFPPRFSGRQFPNYSSELNVNALELEDSALYLCASSLLAGGPSYEQYFGPGTRLTVT.

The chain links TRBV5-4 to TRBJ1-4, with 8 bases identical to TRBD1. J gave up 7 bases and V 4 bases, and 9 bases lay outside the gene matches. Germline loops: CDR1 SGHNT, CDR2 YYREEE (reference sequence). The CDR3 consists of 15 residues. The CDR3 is CASSGPDRGGEKLFF. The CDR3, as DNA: TGTGCCAGCAGCGGACCTGACAGGGGTGGTGAAAAACTGTTTTTT.

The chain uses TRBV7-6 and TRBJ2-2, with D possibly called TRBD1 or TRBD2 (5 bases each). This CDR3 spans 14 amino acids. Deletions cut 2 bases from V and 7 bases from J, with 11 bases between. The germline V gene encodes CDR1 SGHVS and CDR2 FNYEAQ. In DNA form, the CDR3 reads TGTGCCAGCAGCTTAACGGGGCTCGGCGGGGAGCTGTTTTTT. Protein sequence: CASSLTGLGGELFF. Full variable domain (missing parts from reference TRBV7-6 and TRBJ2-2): GAGVSQSPRYKVTKRGQDVALRCDPISGHVSLYWYRQALGQGPEFLTYFNYEAQQDKSGLPNDRFSAERPEGSISTLTIQRTEQRDSAMYRCASSLTGLGGELFFGEGSRLTVL.

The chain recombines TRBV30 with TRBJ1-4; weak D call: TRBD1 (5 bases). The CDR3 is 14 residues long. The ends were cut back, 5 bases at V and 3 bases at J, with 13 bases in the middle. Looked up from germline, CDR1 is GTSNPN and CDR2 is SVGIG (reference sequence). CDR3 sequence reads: CAWALDTSNEKLFF. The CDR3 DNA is TGTGCCTGGGCTCTGGACACATCTAATGAAAAACTGTTTTTT.

The CDR3 coding sequence is TGTGCCAGCAGCTTGGGGCACACCTATGGCTACACCTTC. Translation gives CASSLGHTYGYTF. The chain has TRBV5-8 and TRBJ1-2; D gene unclear. The germline gives CDR1 SGHTS, CDR2 YDEGEE. Trimming shortened V by 0 bases and J by 4 bases, and 7 bases separated the two germline ends. The CDR3 runs 13 residues.

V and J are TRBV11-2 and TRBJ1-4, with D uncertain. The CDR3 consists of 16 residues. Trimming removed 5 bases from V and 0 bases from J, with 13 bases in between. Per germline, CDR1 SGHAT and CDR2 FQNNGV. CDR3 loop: CASSPRPNTTNEKLFF. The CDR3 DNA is TGTGCCAGCAGCCCCCGACCAAACACAACTAATGAAAAACTGTTTTTT.

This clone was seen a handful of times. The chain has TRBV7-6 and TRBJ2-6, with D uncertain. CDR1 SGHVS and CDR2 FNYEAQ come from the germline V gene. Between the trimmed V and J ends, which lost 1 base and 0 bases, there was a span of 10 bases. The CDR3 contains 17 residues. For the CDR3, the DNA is TGTGCCAGCAGCTTAGTTGTGGGCCCCTCTGGGGCCAACGTCCTGACTTTC. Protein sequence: CASSLVVGPSGANVLTF.

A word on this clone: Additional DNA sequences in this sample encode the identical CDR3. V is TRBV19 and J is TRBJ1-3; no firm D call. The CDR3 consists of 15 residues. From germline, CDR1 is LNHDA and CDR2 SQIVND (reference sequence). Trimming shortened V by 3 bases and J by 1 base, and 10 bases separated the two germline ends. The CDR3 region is CASSIDLGSGNTIYF. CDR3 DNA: TGTGCCAGTAGTATTGATTTGGGGTCTGGAAACACCATATATTTT.

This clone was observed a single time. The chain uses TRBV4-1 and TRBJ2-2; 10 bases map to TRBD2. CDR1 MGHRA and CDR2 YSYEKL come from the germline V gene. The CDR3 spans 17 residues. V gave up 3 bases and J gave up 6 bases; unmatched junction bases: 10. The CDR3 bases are TGCGCCAGCAGCCAGGCGAAGGAACTAGCGGGGTCCGGGGAGCTGTTTTTT. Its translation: CASSQAKELAGSGELFF.

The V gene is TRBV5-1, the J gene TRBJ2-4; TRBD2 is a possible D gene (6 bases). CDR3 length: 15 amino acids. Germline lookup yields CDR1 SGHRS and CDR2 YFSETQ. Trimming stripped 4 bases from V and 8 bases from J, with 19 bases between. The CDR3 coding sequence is TGCGCCAGCAGCCCGGGGGAAGCTCCGAACGACATTCAGTACTTC. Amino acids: CASSPGEAPNDIQYF.

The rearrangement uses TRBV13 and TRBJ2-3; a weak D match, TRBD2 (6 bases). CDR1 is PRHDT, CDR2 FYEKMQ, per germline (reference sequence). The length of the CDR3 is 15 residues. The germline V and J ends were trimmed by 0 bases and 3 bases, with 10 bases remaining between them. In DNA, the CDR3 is TGTGCCAGCAGCTTAGGGGGAGGCGTTACAGATACGCAGTATTTT. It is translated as CASSLGGGVTDTQYF. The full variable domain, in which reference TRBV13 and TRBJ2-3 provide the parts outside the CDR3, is AAGVIQSPRHLIKEKRETATLKCYPIPRHDTVYWYQQGPGQDPQFLISFYEKMQSDKGSIPDRFSAQQFSDYHSELNMSSLELGDSALYFCASSLGGGVTDTQYFGPGTRLTVL.

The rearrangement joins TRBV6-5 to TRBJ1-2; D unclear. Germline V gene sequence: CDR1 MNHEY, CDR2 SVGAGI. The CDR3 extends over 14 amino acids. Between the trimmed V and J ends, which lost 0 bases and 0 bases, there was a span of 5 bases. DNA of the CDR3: TGTGCCAGCAGTTACTCTAAGGCTAACTATGGCTACACCTTC. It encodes CASSYSKANYGYTF.

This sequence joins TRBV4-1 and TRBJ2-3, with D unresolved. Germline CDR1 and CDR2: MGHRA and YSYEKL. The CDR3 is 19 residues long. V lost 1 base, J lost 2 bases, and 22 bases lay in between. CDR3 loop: CASSQGPSHGWVDTDTQYF. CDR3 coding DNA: TGCGCCAGCAGCCAAGGGCCCAGCCACGGATGGGTGGACACAGATACGCAGTATTTT.

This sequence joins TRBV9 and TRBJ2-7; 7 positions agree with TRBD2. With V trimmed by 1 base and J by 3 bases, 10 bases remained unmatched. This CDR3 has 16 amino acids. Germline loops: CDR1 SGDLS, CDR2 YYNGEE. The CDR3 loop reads CASSVYGGGEVYEQYF. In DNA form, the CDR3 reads TGTGCCAGCAGCGTATATGGGGGAGGGGAAGTCTACGAGCAGTACTTC.

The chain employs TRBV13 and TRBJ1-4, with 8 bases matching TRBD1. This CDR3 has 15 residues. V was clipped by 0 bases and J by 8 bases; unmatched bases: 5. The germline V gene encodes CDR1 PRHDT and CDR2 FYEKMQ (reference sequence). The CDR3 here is CASSLGGQGGEKLFF. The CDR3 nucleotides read TGTGCCAGCAGCTTAGGTGGACAGGGAGGGGAAAAACTGTTTTTT.

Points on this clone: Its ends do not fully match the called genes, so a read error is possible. The CDR3 DNA is TGCGCCAGCAGCTCCAACAGGGGGATGGCCTTC. It encodes CASSSNRGMAF. The V call is TRBV5-1, the J call TRBJ1-2; 8 positions match TRBD1. The germline V gene has CDR1 SGHRS and CDR2 YFSETQ. The CDR3 has 11 amino acids. The full variable domain, its missing parts supplied by reference TRBV5-1 and TRBJ1-2, is KAGVTQTPRYLIKTRGQQVTLSCSPISGHRSVSWYQQTPGQGLQFLFEYFSETQRNKGNFPGRFSGRQFSNSRSEMNVSTLELGDSALYLCASSSNRGMAFGSGTRLTVV.

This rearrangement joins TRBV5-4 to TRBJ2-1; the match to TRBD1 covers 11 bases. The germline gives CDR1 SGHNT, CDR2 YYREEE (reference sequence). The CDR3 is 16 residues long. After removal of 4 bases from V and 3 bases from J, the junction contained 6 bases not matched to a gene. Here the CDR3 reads CASSVSGQGDYNEQFF. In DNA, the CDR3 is TGTGCCAGCAGCGTATCGGGACAGGGGGACTACAATGAGCAGTTCTTC.

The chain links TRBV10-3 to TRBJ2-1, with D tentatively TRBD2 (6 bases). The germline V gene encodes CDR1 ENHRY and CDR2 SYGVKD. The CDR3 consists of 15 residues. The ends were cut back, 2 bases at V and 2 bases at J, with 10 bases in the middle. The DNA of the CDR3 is TGTGCCATCAGTGAGACAGTAGCGGCCTACAATGAGCAGTTCTTC. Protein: CAISETVAAYNEQFF.

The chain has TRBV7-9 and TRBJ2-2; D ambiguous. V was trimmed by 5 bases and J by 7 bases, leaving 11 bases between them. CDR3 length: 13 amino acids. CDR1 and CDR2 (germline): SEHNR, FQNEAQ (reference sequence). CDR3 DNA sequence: TGTGCCAGCAGCCACTCAGAGGACGGGGAGCTGTTTTTT. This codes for CASSHSEDGELFF.

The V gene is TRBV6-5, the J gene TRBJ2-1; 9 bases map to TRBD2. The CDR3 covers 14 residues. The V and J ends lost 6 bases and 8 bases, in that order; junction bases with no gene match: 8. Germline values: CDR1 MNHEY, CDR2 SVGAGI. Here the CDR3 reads CASSSTSGSHEQFF. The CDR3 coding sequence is TGTGCCAGCAGCTCCACTAGCGGGTCTCATGAGCAGTTCTTC.

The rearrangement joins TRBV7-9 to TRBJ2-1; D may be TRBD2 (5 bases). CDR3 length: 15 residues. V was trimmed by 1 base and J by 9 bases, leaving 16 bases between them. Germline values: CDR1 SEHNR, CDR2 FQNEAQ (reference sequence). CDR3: CASSLDRGLMGEQFF. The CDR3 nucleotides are TGTGCCAGCAGCTTAGATCGGGGTTTAATGGGTGAGCAGTTCTTC.

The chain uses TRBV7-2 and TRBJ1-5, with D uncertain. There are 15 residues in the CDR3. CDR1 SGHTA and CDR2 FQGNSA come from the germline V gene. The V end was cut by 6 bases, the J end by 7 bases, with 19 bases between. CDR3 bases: TGTGCCAGCAGTCTTAGCGATACAGAAATCCAGCCCCAGCATTTT. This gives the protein CASSLSDTEIQPQHF.

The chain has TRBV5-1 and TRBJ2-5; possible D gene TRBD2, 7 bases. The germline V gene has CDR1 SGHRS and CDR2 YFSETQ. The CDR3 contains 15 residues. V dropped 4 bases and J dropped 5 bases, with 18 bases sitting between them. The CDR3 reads CASSPRGGGMETQYF. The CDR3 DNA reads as TGCGCCAGCAGCCCCCGAGGCGGGGGCATGGAGACCCAGTACTTC.

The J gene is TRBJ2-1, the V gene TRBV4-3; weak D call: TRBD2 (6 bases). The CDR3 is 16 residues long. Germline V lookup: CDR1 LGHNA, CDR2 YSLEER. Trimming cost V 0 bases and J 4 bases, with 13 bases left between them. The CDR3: CASSQDSGTLYNEQFF. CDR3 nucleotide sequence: TGCGCCAGCAGCCAAGATTCCGGGACTTTATACAATGAGCAGTTCTTC.

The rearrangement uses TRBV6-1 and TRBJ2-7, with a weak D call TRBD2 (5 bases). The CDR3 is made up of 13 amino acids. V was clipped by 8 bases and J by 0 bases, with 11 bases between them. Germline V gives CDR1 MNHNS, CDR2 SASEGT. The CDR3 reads CASGPAGSYEQYF. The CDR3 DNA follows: TGTGCCAGCGGCCCCGCGGGCTCCTACGAGCAGTACTTC.